This TCR beta chain was retrieved from a study of beta chain features in type 1 diabetes. The isolated RNA, all of it, was reverse transcribed, so expressed TCRB transcripts were what got sequenced. Profiled with immunoSEQ multiplex PCR; TCRdb holds only in-frame clones, not every one. Of about 700,000 clones in the sample, around an eighth were seen once. This clone was observed a few times. Its antigen is not known. Within the sample, other DNA sequences also encode this same CDR3. Study-level findings and limits: People with Type 1 diabetes carried modestly yet significantly shorter TCRB CDR3s in all four CD4+ subsets.

Sequencing was carried out using naive CD4+ T cells from blood. The sequence came from a man between 18 and 29 years old with type 1 diabetes.

Written as DNA, the CDR3 is TGTGCCAGTAGTAGGGCAGAACAAGAGACCCAGTACTTC. Translation: CASSRAEQETQYF. The V and J genes are TRBV19 and TRBJ2-5; D gene ambiguous. The V gene's germline CDR1 is LNHDA and CDR2 SQIVND (reference sequence). The length of the CDR3 is 13 residues. V was cut by 4 bases and J by 2 bases, with 8 bases left in between.